The clone carrying this T cell receptor (beta chain) has a count of ten or more. The antigen is undetermined. It may be a read error: a sequence one base away is much more abundant. This specimen belongs to a study of metastatic and nonmetastatic thyroid tumors. Background on the study: Repertoires from blood and tumor or nodule tissue of malignant and benign thyroid patients were compared.

Per the study methods: Clinicopathological groups supplied CDR3 differences that were used to build a distant-metastasis classifier for papillary thyroid cancer. TCRdb reanalyzed the PCR reads via MiXCR. The V and J calls follow TCRdb's processing rather than the paper's. The data contain 20,000 to 25,000 clones, nearly 25% of them singletons. All patients reached thyroid surgery having received no treatment beforehand. Study-wide results and caveats: Reportedly, malignant thyroid tumors had significantly higher TCR beta diversity than benign nodules, in blood and tumor.

CDR1 is MNHEY and CDR2 is SVGAGI in the germline V gene. The CDR3 length is 17 residues. V was clipped by 6 bases and J by 3 bases; unmatched bases: 14. The source material was tumor tissue. This clonotype originated in a female donor with papillary thyroid cancer or a benign thyroid nodule (not recorded which). Some clones in this sample may be carry-over from other donors' samples. The rearrangement links TRBV6-5 to TRBJ2-1, with 7 bases fitting TRBD2. CDR3 DNA: TGTGCCAGCAGCAAAAACACGGGGGGAGTTGGCTACAATGAGCAGTTCTTC. Protein: CASSKNTGGVGYNEQFF.